The clone carrying this T cell receptor (beta chain) has just a few counts. What it binds is unknown. CDR1 and CDR2 (germline): MNHEY, SVGEGT. CDR3 size: 12 residues. With 8 bases removed from V and 10 bases from J, the gap between germline ends came to 15 bases. The data were taken from a study of T cells after yellow fever vaccination. Turning to the study itself: Low-cell-number fractions were prepared with SMART-Seq v4 Ultra Low Input. Regarding the study as a whole: A weaker secondary response peaked on day 5, the primary on day 15.

TCRdb reprocessed the 5' RACE reads with MiXCR, giving one entry per CDR3 protein. The sample includes 300,000 or so distinct CDR3 sequences, 10% to 15% of them seen just once. The clonotype originates from a man aged 25 to 40 who received the YFV17D yellow fever vaccine. This material consisted of CD4+ T cells sorted from PBMCs, taken 45 days after the yellow fever booster vaccination. The chain recombines TRBV6-2 or TRBV6-3 with TRBJ2-1, with D unclear. The CDR3 DNA reads as TGTGCCAGCTCAGGAGCATGGGGAGAGCAGTTCTTC. Protein product: CASSGAWGEQFF.